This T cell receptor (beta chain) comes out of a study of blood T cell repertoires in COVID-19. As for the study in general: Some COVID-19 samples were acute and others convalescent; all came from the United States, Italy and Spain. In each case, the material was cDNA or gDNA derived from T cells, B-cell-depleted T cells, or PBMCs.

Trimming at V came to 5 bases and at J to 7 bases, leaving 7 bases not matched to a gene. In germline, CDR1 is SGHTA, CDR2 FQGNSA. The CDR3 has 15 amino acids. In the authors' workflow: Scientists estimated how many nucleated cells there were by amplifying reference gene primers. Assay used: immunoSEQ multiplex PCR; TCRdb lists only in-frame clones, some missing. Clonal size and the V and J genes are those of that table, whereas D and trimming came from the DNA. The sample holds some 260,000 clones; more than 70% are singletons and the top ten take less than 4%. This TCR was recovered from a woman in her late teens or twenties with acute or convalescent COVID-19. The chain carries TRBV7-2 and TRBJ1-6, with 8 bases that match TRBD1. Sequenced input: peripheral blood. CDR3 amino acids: CASSPQGAGNSPLHF. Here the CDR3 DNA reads TGTGCCAGCAGCCCGCAGGGGGCTGGGAATTCACCCCTCCACTTT.